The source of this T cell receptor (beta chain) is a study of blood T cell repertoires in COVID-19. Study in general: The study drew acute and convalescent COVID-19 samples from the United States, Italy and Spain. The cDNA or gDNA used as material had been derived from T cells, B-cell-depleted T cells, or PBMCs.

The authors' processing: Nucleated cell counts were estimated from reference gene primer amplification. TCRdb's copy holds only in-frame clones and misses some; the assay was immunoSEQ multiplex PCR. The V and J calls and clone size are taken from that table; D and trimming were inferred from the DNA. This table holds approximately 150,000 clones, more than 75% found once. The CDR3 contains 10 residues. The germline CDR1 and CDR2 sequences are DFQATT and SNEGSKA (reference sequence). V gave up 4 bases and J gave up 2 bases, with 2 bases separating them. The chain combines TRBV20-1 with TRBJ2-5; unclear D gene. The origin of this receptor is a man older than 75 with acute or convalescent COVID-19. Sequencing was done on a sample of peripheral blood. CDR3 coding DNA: TGCAGTGCTACGCAAGAGACCCAGTACTTC. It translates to CSATQETQYF.